What follows are 5 T cell receptor beta chains derived from one specimen sequenced in a study of blood T cell repertoires in COVID-19. Data came from immunoSEQ multiplex PCR; TCRdb stores just in-frame clones and leaves some out. Of about 300,000 clones listed, about 88% were seen once; the top ten hold over 1%. The sequenced sample was peripheral blood. These receptors were collected from a man between 65 and 79 years old with acute or convalescent COVID-19.

The chain uses TRBV5-5 and TRBJ1-2, with 9 bases matching TRBD1. Per the germline V gene, CDR1 is SGHKS and CDR2 is YYEKEE (reference sequence). This CDR3 is 14 amino acids long. The ends lost 4 bases at V and 8 bases at J; junction bases unmatched: 9. The CDR3 nucleotides read TGTGCCAGCAGCGCCCCGGGACAGGGAGTAGGCTACACCTTC. Protein product: CASSAPGQGVGYTF.

V is TRBV3-1 (or the pseudogene TRBV3-2) and J is TRBJ2-1, with D unresolved. The CDR3 spans 12 residues. Trimming took 1 base from V and 15 from J, leaving 13 bases between them. Germline V CDR1 and CDR2: LGHDT, YNNKEL (reference sequence). CDR3 amino acids: CASSQVTGSWFF. Here the CDR3 DNA reads TGTGCCAGCAGCCAAGTGACTGGAAGCTGGTTCTTC.

The V and J genes are TRBV7-9 and TRBJ2-1; 11 positions match TRBD1. Germline-derived CDR1 and CDR2 are SEHNR and FQNEAQ (reference sequence). V was clipped by 5 bases and J by 0 bases; unmatched bases: 12. The CDR3 loop spans 19 amino acids. The CDR3 DNA sequence: TGTGCCAGCAGCCATGGGACAGGGGGTCCTCGGGGCTCCTACAATGAGCAGTTCTTC. This codes for CASSHGTGGPRGSYNEQFF. The full variable domain, in which reference TRBV7-9 and TRBJ2-1 provide the parts outside the CDR3, is DTGVSQNPRHKITKRGQNVTFRCDPISEHNRLYWYRQTLGQGPEFLTYFQNEAQLEKSRLLSDRFSAERPKGSFSTLEIQRTEQGDSAMYLCASSHGTGGPRGSYNEQFFGPGTRLTVL.

The rearrangement uses TRBV2 and TRBJ1-6; TRBD1 is a possible D gene (6 bases). V gave up 3 bases and J gave up 5 bases, with 14 bases separating them. Germline V gives CDR1 SNHLY, CDR2 FYNNEI. The CDR3 is 16 amino acids. DNA of the CDR3: TGTGCCAGCAGTGACGAGGGGGTCCGCAATAATTCACCCCTCCACTTT. Encoded protein: CASSDEGVRNNSPLHF.

The CDR3 region has the DNA TGTGCCAGTAGTAACCGGGACAGGGGGAATTCACCCCTCCACTTT. Protein product: CASSNRDRGNSPLHF. The rearrangement uses TRBV19 and TRBJ1-6; the match to TRBD1 covers 11 bases. Germline values: CDR1 LNHDA, CDR2 SQIVND (reference sequence). V lost 4 bases and J lost 7; bases outside the gene matches: 3. The CDR3 contains 15 residues.